The rows below give T cell receptor beta chains drawn from one sample of a study of T-cell reconstitution after alpha-beta-depleted transplantation in children. TCRdb re-called the PCR reads with MiXCR, one entry per CDR3 protein. The sample includes around 3,400 distinct CDR3 sequences, around a fifth of them seen just once. Sequenced here: PBMCs, mostly from graft donor cells, sampled 60 days after TCRalphabeta/CD19-depleted stem cell transplant. The source is a male patient aged 2-9 years who had a stem cell transplant for acute lymphoblastic leukemia, so the T cells may come from the graft donor. Both conserved end residues are part of each CDR3. D genes are given only for firm matches. Clone size is shown for a subset of rows, as once, few, many or a class of expanded clone.

D	V	size	J	CDR3	DNA
.	TRBV15	medium-sized	TRBJ2-4	CATSRGGGAKNIQYF	TGTGCCACCAGCAGAGGAGGGGGGGCCAAAAACATTCAGTACTTC
.	TRBV7-2	many	TRBJ2-5	CASSFYRETQYF	TGTGCCAGCAGCTTTTACAGGGAGACCCAGTACTTC
TRBD1	TRBV18	.	TRBJ1-1	CASSPPLGQGADTEAFF	TGTGCCAGCTCACCACCGTTAGGACAGGGGGCGGACACTGAAGCTTTCTTT
.	TRBV6-2/TRBV6-3	once	TRBJ2-1	CASSYWGNGNNEQFF	TGTGCCAGCAGTTACTGGGGAAACGGGAACAATGAGCAGTTCTTC
TRBD2	TRBV3-1	many	TRBJ2-7	CASSQVPRAGEQYF	TGTGCCAGCAGCCAAGTCCCCAGAGCGGGGGAGCAGTACTTC
.	TRBV27	.	TRBJ2-7	CASSLVLGTGHEQYF	TGTGCCAGCAGTTTAGTCCTGGGAACGGGCCACGAGCAGTACTTC
.	TRBV28	many	TRBJ2-5	CASSSPSLGSETQYF	TGTGCCAGCAGTTCCCCGTCCCTAGGTTCAGAGACCCAGTACTTC
.	TRBV29-1	.	TRBJ2-7	CSVKDYEQYF	TGCAGCGTGAAGGACTACGAGCAGTACTTC
.	TRBV20-1	large	TRBJ2-7	CSASFAGQSYEQYF	TGCAGTGCTAGTTTTGCGGGTCAATCCTACGAGCAGTACTTC
.	TRBV12-5	many	TRBJ1-1	CASGLQVGTEAFF	TGTGCTAGTGGTTTGCAGGTGGGAACTGAAGCTTTCTTT
.	TRBV3-1	many	TRBJ1-2	CATLWTAPEMRYGYTF	TGTGCCACTCTCTGGACAGCTCCCGAAATGAGGTATGGCTACACCTTC
TRBD2	TRBV19	large	TRBJ2-1	CASFSGAHSGEQFF	TGTGCCTCCTTTAGCGGGGCCCATTCGGGGGAGCAGTTCTTC
.	TRBV27	medium-sized	TRBJ1-5	CASQEGWGNQPQHF	TGTGCCAGCCAAGAGGGGTGGGGCAATCAGCCCCAGCATTTT
.	TRBV2	.	TRBJ2-7	CAFCSPGRLYYEQYF	TGTGCCTTCTGTTCGCCCGGAAGGTTATACTACGAGCAGTACTTC
TRBD2	TRBV19	.	TRBJ2-1	CASSRAGGPNEQFF	TGTGCCAGTAGTAGGGCGGGAGGGCCGAATGAGCAGTTCTTC
.	TRBV6-5	.	TRBJ1-1	CASRSNTEAFF	TGTGCCAGCAGATCTAACACTGAAGCTTTCTTT
.	TRBV28	many	TRBJ2-2	CASSFPVGGELFF	TGTGCCAGCAGTTTTCCTGTCGGCGGGGAGCTGTTTTTT
.	TRBV20-1	.	TRBJ2-7	CSAKGNEQYF	TGCAGTGCTAAAGGAAACGAGCAGTACTTC
.	TRBV5-1	.	TRBJ1-1	CASSLRLGSTEAFF	TGCGCCAGCAGCTTGAGGTTGGGGTCCACTGAAGCTTTCTTT
.	TRBV21-1	medium-sized	TRBJ1-1	CASSKKVDRQTEAFF	TGTGCCAGCAGCAAAAAGGTTGACAGGCAGACTGAAGCTTTCTTT
TRBD2	TRBV12-3/TRBV12-4	many	TRBJ2-3	CASSFMAGGPSITDTQYF	TGTGCCAGCAGTTTTATGGCGGGAGGTCCCTCGATCACAGATACGCAGTATTTT
TRBD1	TRBV20-1	medium-sized	TRBJ1-3	CSASQGAIGNTIYF	TGCAGTGCTAGTCAGGGGGCGATTGGAAACACCATATATTTT
.	TRBV20-1	.	TRBJ2-1	CSARDRGLEQFF	TGCAGTGCTAGAGATCGGGGGCTTGAGCAGTTCTTC
TRBD1	TRBV27	many	TRBJ1-2	CANTDRGLAPFNCGYTF	TGTGCCAACACTGACAGGGGACTCGCCCCTTTCAATTGTGGCTACACCTTC
.	TRBV5-1	few	TRBJ2-7	CASGSYEQYF	TGCGCCAGCGGATCCTACGAGCAGTACTTC
.	TRBV6-4	many	TRBJ2-1	CASSDQQGSYNEQFF	TGTGCCAGCAGTGACCAACAGGGATCATACAATGAGCAGTTCTTC
.	TRBV5-6	hyperexpanded	TRBJ2-3	CASSSDTDTQYF	TGTGCCAGCAGCTCCGACACAGATACGCAGTATTTT
TRBD2	TRBV25-1	many	TRBJ2-1	CASSELDGGVYNEQFF	TGTGCCAGCAGTGAATTGGACGGGGGGGTATACAATGAGCAGTTCTTC
.	TRBV19	many	TRBJ1-1	CASSNTYTEAFF	TGTGCCAGTAGTAACACCTACACTGAAGCTTTCTTT
.	TRBV10-3	.	TRBJ2-3	CAISDGKRTDTQYF	TGTGCCATCAGTGACGGGAAACGCACAGATACGCAGTATTTT
.	TRBV12-3/TRBV12-4	many	TRBJ2-7	CASSKGAASHEQYF	TGTGCCAGTTCCAAAGGGGCCGCATCTCACGAGCAGTACTTC